This passage covers 21 T cell receptor beta chains from one sample sequenced in a study of OX40 agonist ivuxolimab in advanced cancers. Method: immunoSEQ multiplex PCR; TCRdb's copy keeps in-frame clones and lacks some. There are roughly 63,000 clones in the sample; about 88% occur only once, and about 1.2% lies in the top ten. The source material was CD4+ or CD8+ T cells sorted from blood, sampled in a trial of the OX40 agonist ivuxolimab. All receptors come from an adult with an advanced solid tumor such as melanoma, head and neck, liver or kidney cancer.

V usage is TRBV5-1 and J usage is TRBJ1-1; D remains unclear. From germline, CDR1 is SGHRS and CDR2 YFSETQ. CDR3 length equals 15 residues. V was trimmed by 4 bases and J by 3 bases, leaving 16 bases between them. CDR3 sequence reads: CASSLTPGVDTEAFF. The DNA for the CDR3 is TGCGCCAGCAGCCTAACTCCAGGAGTGGACACTGAAGCTTTCTTT.

The genes are TRBV2 and TRBJ2-2, with D possibly being TRBD1 or TRBD2 (6 bases each). The germline V and J ends were trimmed by 6 bases and 6 bases, with 14 bases remaining between them. The germline gives CDR1 SNHLY, CDR2 FYNNEI. This CDR3 is 14 amino acids long. CDR3 in amino acids: CASRAGEEAGELFF. The DNA of the CDR3 is TGTGCCAGCAGGGCAGGGGAGGAGGCCGGGGAGCTGTTTTTT.

This CDR3 reads CASSRSGLNLRGNQPQHF. CDR3 DNA: TGCGCCAGCAGCCGTTCAGGACTCAACCTGAGGGGCAATCAGCCCCAGCATTTT. The chain couples TRBV4-1 to TRBJ1-5; D uncertain. Per the germline V gene, CDR1 is MGHRA and CDR2 is YSYEKL. V lost 4 bases and J 2 bases, leaving 21 bases between the germline ends. The CDR3 is 18 residues long.

The rearrangement links TRBV6-5 to TRBJ1-2, with 7 nucleotides matching TRBD1. Germline values: CDR1 MNHEY, CDR2 SVGAGI. The V and J ends lost 2 bases and 6 bases, in that order; junction bases with no gene match: 9. The CDR3 spans 15 residues. The CDR3 DNA reads TGTGCCAGCAGTTACCAAAGACAGGGCAAAGATGGCTACACCTTC. Its protein product is CASSYQRQGKDGYTF.

This sequence joins TRBV5-1 and TRBJ2-1, with 8 bases fitting TRBD1. V trimming: 1 base; J trimming: 2 bases; junction bases outside the gene matches: 2. The germline V gene has CDR1 SGHRS and CDR2 YFSETQ. The CDR3 is 15 amino acids. The CDR3 protein is CASSLNRGAYNEQFF. In DNA form, the CDR3 reads TGCGCCAGCAGCTTGAACAGGGGGGCCTACAATGAGCAGTTCTTC.

The rearrangement joins TRBV18 to TRBJ2-5; D remains unclear. The CDR3 runs to 15 residues. V dropped 5 bases and J dropped 5 bases, with 18 bases sitting between them. Germline V gene lookup returns CDR1 KGHSH and CDR2 LQKENI. Written as DNA, the CDR3 is TGTGCCAGCTCAGTGCGAGCTCAGGATTGGGAGACCCAGTACTTC. Translating it yields CASSVRAQDWETQYF. The variable domain in full, with the rest retrieved from reference TRBV18 and TRBJ2-5, is NAGVMQNPRHLVRRRGQEARLRCSPMKGHSHVYWYRQLPEEGLKFMVYLQKENIIDESGMPKERFSAEFPKEGPSILRIQQVVRGDSAAYFCASSVRAQDWETQYFGPGTRLLVL.

V is TRBV11-2 and J is TRBJ2-5; a weak D match, TRBD2 (5 bases). Trimming stripped 3 bases from V and 0 bases from J, with 11 bases between. There are 15 residues in the CDR3. Germline assignment: CDR1 SGHAT and CDR2 FQNNGV. CDR3 bases: TGTGCCAGCAGCTTCGCCGGACTTGACCAAGAGACCCAGTACTTC. Translation: CASSFAGLDQETQYF.

The chain couples TRBV5-6 to TRBJ1-2; D gene unclear. Trimming took 5 bases from V and 6 from J, leaving 14 bases between them. Germline lookup yields CDR1 SGHDT and CDR2 YYEEEE. This CDR3 spans 13 amino acids. In nucleotides, the CDR3 is TGTGCCAGCAGATCTCTCCCAGCGAATGGCTACACCTTC. Its protein is CASRSLPANGYTF.

This chain uses TRBV2 with TRBJ1-6; TRBD1 might be the D (5 bases). Trimming cost V 8 bases and J 7 bases, with 21 bases left between them. This CDR3 comprises 16 residues. CDR1 is SNHLY and CDR2 is FYNNEI in the germline V gene. In DNA form, the CDR3 reads TGTGCCAGCCGTGGTGGGTCAGGGTTCAGGAATTCACCCCTCCACTTT. Translating gives CASRGGSGFRNSPLHF.

The chain employs TRBV18 and TRBJ2-2, with TRBD2 identical over 8 bases. J was trimmed by 5 bases and V by 5 bases; bases with no gene match: 7. Germline V gene lookup returns CDR1 KGHSH and CDR2 LQKENI. The CDR3 covers 15 residues. The CDR3 spells CASSVAGTRTGELFF. The CDR3 coding sequence is TGTGCCAGCTCAGTAGCGGGGACTCGAACCGGGGAGCTGTTTTTT.

The chain joins TRBV19 to TRBJ2-3, with TRBD1 matching 8 bases. Germline assignment: CDR1 LNHDA and CDR2 SQIVND (reference sequence). Trimming cost V 7 bases and J 4 bases; bases outside gene matches: 10. The CDR3 length is 15 residues. This CDR3 is CASTLTGDGADTQYF. The CDR3 coding sequence is TGTGCCAGTACCTTGACAGGGGATGGAGCAGATACGCAGTATTTT.

This sequence joins TRBV5-1 and TRBJ2-1; D could derive from TRBD1 or TRBD2 (6 bases each). CDR1 and CDR2 (germline): SGHRS, YFSETQ. The CDR3 is made up of 14 amino acids. The ends were cut back, 3 bases at V and 10 bases at J, with 17 bases in the middle. CDR3 DNA sequence: TGCGCCAGCAGCTGGGCACAGGGACTGGGGGAGCAGTTCTTC. It encodes CASSWAQGLGEQFF.

This chain connects TRBV4-1 to TRBJ1-4; unclear D gene. This CDR3 is built from 15 residues. The V gene lost 7 bases and the J gene lost 6 bases, with 18 bases spanning the gap. The germline V gene has CDR1 MGHRA and CDR2 YSYEKL. The CDR3 protein is CASKVVGTADEKLFF. CDR3 nucleotide sequence: TGCGCCAGCAAAGTCGTGGGAACAGCAGATGAAAAACTGTTTTTT.

The rearrangement links TRBV30 to TRBJ2-6; no clear D. Deletions cut 2 bases from V and 3 bases from J, with 8 bases between. Germline CDR1 and CDR2: GTSNPN and SVGIG (reference sequence). The CDR3 contains 14 residues. In DNA form, the CDR3 reads TGTGCCTGGAGTAGGTACGGTGGGGCCAACGTCCTGACTTTC. It encodes CAWSRYGGANVLTF.

The chain links TRBV6-1 to TRBJ1-2, with 7 bases aligning to TRBD1. The CDR3 is 14 amino acids. Germline CDR1 is MNHNS and CDR2 is SASEGT. The ends lost 6 bases at V and 0 bases at J; junction bases unmatched: 4. The DNA of the CDR3 is TGTGCCAGCAGCGACAGGGCTACTAACTATGGCTACACCTTC. As protein: CASSDRATNYGYTF.

This chain links TRBV18 with TRBJ2-5; 7 nucleotides match TRBD1. The CDR3 spans 15 residues. V shed 0 bases, J shed 5 bases, and the junction held 6 bases outside the gene matches. Germline values: CDR1 KGHSH, CDR2 LQKENI. The CDR3 reads CASSPPGQSGETQYF. Here the CDR3 DNA reads TGTGCCAGCTCACCACCGGGACAGTCGGGGGAGACCCAGTACTTC. Full variable domain (remainder filled in from reference TRBV18 and TRBJ2-5): NAGVMQNPRHLVRRRGQEARLRCSPMKGHSHVYWYRQLPEEGLKFMVYLQKENIIDESGMPKERFSAEFPKEGPSILRIQQVVRGDSAAYFCASSPPGQSGETQYFGPGTRLLVL.

The V call is TRBV9, the J call TRBJ2-5; D uncertain. Germline values: CDR1 SGDLS, CDR2 YYNGEE. Trimming took off 1 base at V and 5 bases at J, with 9 bases between the two ends. CDR3 length equals 13 residues. Here the CDR3 reads CASSVTASETQYF. CDR3 nucleotides: TGTGCCAGCAGCGTAACAGCGAGTGAGACCCAGTACTTC. The full variable domain, with the rest looked up from reference TRBV9 and TRBJ2-5, is DSGVTQTPKHLITATGQRVTLRCSPRSGDLSVYWYQQSLDQGLQFLIQYYNGEERAKGNILERFSAQQFPDLHSELNLSSLELGDSALYFCASSVTASETQYFGPGTRLLVL.

This chain links TRBV7-6 with TRBJ1-2; no clear D gene. CDR1 is SGHVS, CDR2 FNYEAQ, per germline. The length of the CDR3 is 15 residues. V was cut by 2 bases and J by 2 bases, with 12 bases left in between. For the CDR3, the DNA is TGTGCCAGCAGCTTAAGGAATGAAGGGAACTATGGCTACACCTTC. It encodes CASSLRNEGNYGYTF.

V and J are TRBV7-2 and TRBJ1-3, with D hard to call. V lost 5 bases, J lost 4 bases, and 9 bases lay in between. CDR1 is SGHTA and CDR2 is FQGNSA in the germline V gene. The CDR3 has 13 amino acids. CDR3 coding DNA: TGTGCCAGCAGCCCTTCAAGAGGAAACACCATATATTTT. Its protein product is CASSPSRGNTIYF.

The V call is TRBV5-1, the J call TRBJ2-7, with 12 bases identical to TRBD1. V dropped 4 bases and J dropped 6; count of bases not matched to a gene: 5. CDR3 length: 14 residues. Germline-derived CDR1 and CDR2 are SGHRS and YFSETQ. CDR3 in DNA: TGCGCCAGCAGCGCAGGGGACAGGGGGCGCGAGCAGTACTTC. Translation gives CASSAGDRGREQYF.

The chain uses TRBV5-4 and TRBJ2-4; possible D gene TRBD1, 6 bases. Germline CDR1 SGHNT, CDR2 YYREEE (reference sequence). Trimming took 4 bases from V and 2 from J, leaving 13 bases between them. The CDR3 runs 15 residues. The CDR3 DNA follows: TGTGCCAGCAGCCCCGCACAGGGAACCAAAAACATTCAGTACTTC. It is translated as CASSPAQGTKNIQYF.